This TCR beta chain emerged from a study of T cell responses to AZD1222 COVID-19 vaccine (dated by TCRdb to the early 2020s). A note on the overall study: AZD1222 recipients with second doses at about 4 weeks or about 12 weeks were pooled, because spike-specific TCR depth and breadth did not differ between schedules. TCR sequencing was performed for 233 trial participants, of whom approximately 200 were given two doses of AZD1222 and about 25 were given two doses of MenACWY control vaccine. Trial participants were enrolled by age into 18-55, 56-69 and 70-plus year subgroups, with roughly 160, 29 and 62 TCR-sequenced participants respectively. Points the paper makes about the study in general: The vaccine-associated CD4 TCRs covered the entire spike protein, and the dominant responses fell in regions 160-218 and 743-854. Because no day 14 peak-response samples were available, the repertoires could be characterized only after the peak T cell response. Conclusions about previously exposed vaccinees were limited because only five to seven AZD1222 recipients were SARS-CoV-2 seropositive at baseline. The 56-69-year group was small, and its depth increase did not reach significance, likely because of low power. Participants were mostly white British, with more females than males. The authors suggested clonal diversity may have been underestimated. Reportedly, almost half of the unique spike-specific TCRs recognized epitopes lying outside the regions that are mutated in the B.1.351 and B.1.1.7 variants. Spike-specific TCR breadth and depth rose significantly after two AZD1222 doses compared with day 0 and with MenACWY recipients.

The table lists this clone with many counts. Which antigen it targets is not known. Qualities for individual bases were not recorded, and no much larger clone is one base off. What the time point label conveys for this sample: baseline before first vaccination. Samples from vaccinated people were obtained from the UK trials COV001 and COV002, which included a single-blind randomized controlled phase 2/3 trial of AZD1222 (ChAdOx1 nCoV-19) in healthy adults. Trial participant PBMC samples were collected at day 0 and day 28 after the second dose for TCRbeta chain sequencing. The CDR3 regions of human TCRbeta chains were subjected to immunosequencing. For the original study's pipeline: TCRs in the repertoires were compared against a reference library of SARS-CoV-2-specific TCRs that had been generated with the MIRA antigen-specificity platform. Breadth was defined as the fraction of unique TCRs that were SARS-CoV-2-associated. Depth was defined as the fraction of total T cells that were SARS-CoV-2-associated. Each spike-specific TCR was assigned to its reactive spike region and to a CD4 or CD8 class using the MIRA data. Log10-transformed breadth and depth values were compared by one-way ANOVA with Sidak's multiple comparisons tests. TCRdb took over this immuneACCESS table, retaining in-frame rearrangements with V and J assigned. Such tables are incomplete; in checked studies, under half of the missing clones stem from an unresolved V gene, and the remainder is unexplained. D and trimming were read from the DNA, whereas the V and J calls and clone size are those reported in that table. For this sample the table gives approximately 140,000 clones, of which under 95% were detected only once. The ten most abundant clones make up approximately 5% of the sample.

The CDR3 numbers 13 residues from cysteine through phenylalanine. The only DNA kept is the CDR3, 39 bases in frame from the first base. Reading the germline V gene gives CDR1 LGHNT and CDR2 FRNRAP. A distance of 1 base separates the germline ends of V and J, which lose 1 base and 0 bases respectively. The sequences come from peripheral blood, collected on day 0 of AZD1222 vaccination. This receptor was obtained from an adult in good health. The chain is encoded by TRBV12-5 joined to TRBJ1-5; the D gene is unclear. At the DNA level, the sequence is TGTGCTAGTGGTTTGGGTAGCAATCAGCCCCAGCATTTT. It specifies CASGLGSNQPQHF. Supplemented by the reference TRBV12-5 and TRBJ1-5 proteins around the CDR3, the complete variable domain is DARVTQTPRHKVTEMGQEVTMRCQPILGHNTVFWYRQTMMQGLELLAYFRNRAPLDDSGMPKDRFSAEMPDATLATLKIQPSEPRDSAVYFCASGLGSNQPQHFGDGTRLSIL.